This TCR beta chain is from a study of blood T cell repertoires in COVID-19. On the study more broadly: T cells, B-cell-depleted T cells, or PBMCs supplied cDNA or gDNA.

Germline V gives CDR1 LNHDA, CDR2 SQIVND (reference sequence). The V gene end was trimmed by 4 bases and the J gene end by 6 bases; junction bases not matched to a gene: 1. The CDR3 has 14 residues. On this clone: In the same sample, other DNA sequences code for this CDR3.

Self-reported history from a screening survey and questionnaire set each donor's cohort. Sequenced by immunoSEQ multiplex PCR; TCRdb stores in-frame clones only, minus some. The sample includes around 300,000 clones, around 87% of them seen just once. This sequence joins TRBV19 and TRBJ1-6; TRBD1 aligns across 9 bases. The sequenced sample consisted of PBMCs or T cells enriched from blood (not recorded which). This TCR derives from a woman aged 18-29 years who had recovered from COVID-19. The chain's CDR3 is CASSTTGGNSPLHF. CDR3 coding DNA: TGTGCCAGTAGTACGACAGGGGGTAATTCACCCCTCCACTTT.